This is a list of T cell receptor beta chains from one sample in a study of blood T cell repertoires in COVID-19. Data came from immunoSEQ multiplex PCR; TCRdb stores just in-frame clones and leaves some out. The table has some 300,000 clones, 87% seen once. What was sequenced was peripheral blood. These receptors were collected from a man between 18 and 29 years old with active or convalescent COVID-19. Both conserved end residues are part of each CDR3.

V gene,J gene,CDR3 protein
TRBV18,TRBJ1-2,CASSPPLTGAPDGYTF
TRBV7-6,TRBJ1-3,CASSLSGTGIGNTIYF
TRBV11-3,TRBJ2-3,CASSRAGTSGDGTQYF
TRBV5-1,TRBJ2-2,CASSLAPSVGTGELFF
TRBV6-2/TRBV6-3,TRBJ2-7,CASSSNPGQTYEQYF
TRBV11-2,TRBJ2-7,CASSFRPGRPYEQYF
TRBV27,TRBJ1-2,CASSIRHNYGYTF
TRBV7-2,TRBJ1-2,CASSLQETANYGYTF
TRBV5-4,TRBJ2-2,CASSGLAGDGELFF
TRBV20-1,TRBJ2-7,CSASIRSGQGTYEQYF
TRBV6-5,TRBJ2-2,CASSYSTNTGELFF
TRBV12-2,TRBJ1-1,CASRFSRNYEAFF
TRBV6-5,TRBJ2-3,CASKGEGVTDTQYF
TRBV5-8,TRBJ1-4,CASSLVRVTNEKLFF
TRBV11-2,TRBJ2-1,CASSPTSGRGNEQFF
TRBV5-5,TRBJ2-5,CASSLGFGVGETQYF
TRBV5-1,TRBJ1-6,CASRDTLNSPLHF
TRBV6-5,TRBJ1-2,CASTDFSAYGYTF
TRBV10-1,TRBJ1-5,CASRKRARTYNNQPQHF
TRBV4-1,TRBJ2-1,CASSQGLASNEQFF
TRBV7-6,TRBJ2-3,CASSLARTDTQYF
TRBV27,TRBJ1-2,CASSRQGEIVGGYTF
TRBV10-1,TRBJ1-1,CASSVNLNTEAFF
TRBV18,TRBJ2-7,CASSLDRDTYEQYF
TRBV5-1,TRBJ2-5,CASTGLAGSAETQYF
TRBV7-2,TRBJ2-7,CASSPTLTSGGSYEQYF
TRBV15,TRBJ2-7,CATKVDRERYEQYF
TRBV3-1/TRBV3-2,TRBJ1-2,CASSQDSWSGQGNGYTF
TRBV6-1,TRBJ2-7,CASSEAFKGAYEQYF
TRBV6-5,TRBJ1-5,CASSPGTVSNQPQHF
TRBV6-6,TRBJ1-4,CASRDSGRVFEKLFF
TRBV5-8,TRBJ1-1,CASSWDSMNTEAFF
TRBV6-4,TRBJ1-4,CASRRTALIHEKLFF
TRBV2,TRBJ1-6,CASRSQVGSPLHF
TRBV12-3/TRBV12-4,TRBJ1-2,CASSFGPGYTF
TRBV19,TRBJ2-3,CASSRGTDTQYF
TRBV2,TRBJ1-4,CASRPTGGGGVFF
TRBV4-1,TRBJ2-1,CASSQRYQVTSYNEQFF
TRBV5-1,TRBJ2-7,CASSFSGGYYEQYF
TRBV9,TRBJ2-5,CASREDSQETQYF
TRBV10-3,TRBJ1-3,CAISETVRTSGNTIYF
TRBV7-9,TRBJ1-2,CASSLDRSNYGYTF
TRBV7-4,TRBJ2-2,CAQGGELFF
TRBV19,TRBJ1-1,CASNDRGRGTEAFF
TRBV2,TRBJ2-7,CASSGGGGPYEQYF
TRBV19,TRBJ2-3,CASSFIAGPTDTQYF
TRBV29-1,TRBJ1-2,CSVEGAEGYTF
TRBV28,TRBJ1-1,CASRSGHTEAFF
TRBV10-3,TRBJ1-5,CAISESMGGGQPQHF
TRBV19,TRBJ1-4,CASSRQSTNEKLFF
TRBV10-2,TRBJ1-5,CASSDNSGNQPQHF
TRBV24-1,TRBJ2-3,CATGKRAGAADTQYF
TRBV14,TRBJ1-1,CASSQMGQGLVNTEAFF
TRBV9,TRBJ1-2,CASSGGVNGYTF
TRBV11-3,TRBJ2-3,CASSLSGGTGDTQYF